These 28 T cell receptor beta chains were sequenced from one sample in a study of blood T cell repertoires in COVID-19. Using immunoSEQ multiplex PCR, the repertoire was profiled, and TCRdb retains in-frame clones only, with some absent. The sample lists around 220,000 clones, roughly 87% occurring once. Sequencing input: PBMCs or T cells enriched from blood (not recorded which). The receptors originated from a woman younger than 45 with acute COVID-19.

V gene TRBV4-1 combines with J gene TRBJ2-1; D is unclear. The germline CDR1 and CDR2 sequences are MGHRA and YSYEKL. V lost 4 bases and J 6 bases, leaving 13 bases between the germline ends. The CDR3 sequence is 14 residues long. The CDR3 region has the DNA TGCGCCAGCAGCCCCCCCGGCACAGTCAATGAGCAGTTCTTC. This translates into CASSPPGTVNEQFF.

This clone was recorded at least ten times. The chain couples TRBV5-1 to TRBJ1-3; no clear D gene. Trimming pared 4 bases from V and 6 bases from J, leaving 23 bases between. This CDR3 has 17 residues. Germline V gene lookup returns CDR1 SGHRS and CDR2 YFSETQ. The CDR3 nucleotides read TGCGCCAGCAGCCCCCGCAAGTCCGGGGTACTGGAAAACACCATATATTTT. It translates to CASSPRKSGVLENTIYF.

The chain recombines TRBV7-3 with TRBJ1-1, with D possibly matching TRBD1 (5 bases). Germline loops: CDR1 SGHTA, CDR2 FQGTGA. The CDR3 loop spans 13 amino acids. V dropped 4 bases and J dropped 7 bases, with 13 bases sitting between them. The CDR3, as DNA: TGTGCCAGCAGCTCCGGGACTCGACTTGAAGCTTTCTTT. Residues: CASSSGTRLEAFF. Based on the CDR3 plus reference TRBV7-3 and TRBJ1-1, the full variable domain is GAGVSQTPSNKVTEKGKYVELRCDPISGHTALYWYRQSLGQGPEFLIYFQGTGAADDSGLPNDRFFAVRPEGSVSTLKIQRTERGDSAVYLCASSSGTRLEAFFGQGTRLTVV.

The gene calls are TRBV28 and TRBJ1-4, with 8 bases lining up with TRBD1. Germline-derived CDR1 and CDR2 are MDHEN and SYDVKM. CDR3 length equals 13 residues. Germline trimming cut 6 bases from V and 6 bases from J; bases unmatched to any gene: 3. CDR3 DNA: TGTGCCAGCAGGGGGACAGGAGATGAAAAACTGTTTTTT. This sequence encodes CASRGTGDEKLFF.

V is TRBV5-1 and J is TRBJ2-1; the match to TRBD2 covers 10 bases. The length of the CDR3 is 15 residues. The V segment lost 5 bases and the J segment 1 base; nucleotides outside the gene matches: 3. Germline CDR1 reads SGHRS; CDR2 reads YFSETQ. This CDR3 is CASSLAGESYNEQFF. DNA of the CDR3: TGCGCCAGCAGTCTAGCGGGAGAGTCCTACAATGAGCAGTTCTTC.

V and J are TRBV5-6 and TRBJ2-7; possible D gene TRBD1, 5 bases. The CDR3 is made up of 14 amino acids. The germline CDR1 and CDR2 sequences are SGHDT and YYEEEE. Trimming removed 4 bases from V and 0 bases from J, with 11 bases in between. The CDR3 spells CASSQDIYSYEQYF. The CDR3 DNA sequence: TGTGCCAGCAGCCAGGACATTTACTCCTACGAGCAGTACTTC.

The V call is TRBV28, the J call TRBJ2-3, with D possibly being TRBD2 (6 bases). The CDR3 loop spans 13 amino acids. V was trimmed by 4 bases and J by 5 bases, leaving 10 bases between them. The germline V gene has CDR1 MDHEN and CDR2 SYDVKM. The CDR3 is CASSYGSEDTQYF. DNA of the CDR3: TGTGCCAGCAGTTACGGGAGTGAAGATACGCAGTATTTT.

The chain uses TRBV3-1 (or the pseudogene TRBV3-2) and TRBJ1-2; 8 nucleotides line up with TRBD1. The CDR3 is made up of 15 amino acids. The V gene's germline CDR1 is LGHDT and CDR2 YNNKEL (reference sequence). V lost 4 bases to trimming and J lost 8 bases; unmatched junction nucleotides: 12. The CDR3 reads CASSPLTGERFGYTF. Here the CDR3 DNA reads TGTGCCAGCAGCCCGTTGACAGGGGAAAGGTTCGGCTACACCTTC.

This clone appeared a few times. The chain combines TRBV28 with TRBJ1-4; D not resolved. The CDR3 sequence is 15 residues long. Trimming cost V 6 bases and J 3 bases, with 14 bases left between them. Per germline, CDR1 MDHEN and CDR2 SYDVKM. DNA for the CDR3: TGTGCCAGCAGGCCCGAGCTAGCCTCTAATGAAAAACTGTTTTTT. Amino acids: CASRPELASNEKLFF.

The V and J genes are TRBV11-3 and TRBJ2-7; tentatively, D is TRBD1 (5 bases). Germline CDR1 SGHNT, CDR2 YENEEA. Trimming pared 4 bases from V and 0 bases from J, leaving 7 bases between. This CDR3 is built from 13 residues. The CDR3 here is CASSWGFSYEQYF. The CDR3 DNA is TGTGCCAGCAGCTGGGGCTTCTCCTACGAGCAGTACTTC. Variable domain in full (rest from reference TRBV11-3 and TRBJ2-7): EAGVVQSPRYKIIEKKQPVAFWCNPISGHNTLYWYLQNLGQGPELLIRYENEEAVDDSQLPKDRFSAERLKGVDSTLKIQPAELGDSAVYLCASSWGFSYEQYFGPGTRLTVT.

V gene TRBV7-3 combines with J gene TRBJ2-7, with 16 bases matching TRBD2. The CDR3 is 16 residues long. Losses at the gene ends were 5 bases for V and 4 bases for J; bases not matched to a gene: 5. Germline V lookup: CDR1 SGHTA, CDR2 FQGTGA. The CDR3 nucleotides are TGTGCCAGCAGCACGGGACTAGCGGGAGGGTGGTACGAGCAGTACTTC. It specifies CASSTGLAGGWYEQYF.

This clone has a handful of counts. V usage is TRBV9 and J usage is TRBJ1-4; maybe TRBD1 (6 bases). Trimming shortened V by 0 bases and J by 7 bases, and 13 bases separated the two germline ends. In germline, CDR1 is SGDLS, CDR2 YYNGEE. There are 15 residues in the CDR3. Written as DNA, the CDR3 is TGTGCCAGCAGCGTAGAGGGAATCAGGGGTGAAAAACTGTTTTTT. Residues: CASSVEGIRGEKLFF.

The gene calls are TRBV12-5 and TRBJ2-2; TRBD1 matches at 9 bases. This CDR3 comprises 16 residues. V dropped 4 bases and J dropped 3; count of bases not matched to a gene: 6. Germline V gives CDR1 LGHNT, CDR2 FRNRAP. CDR3 in DNA: TGTGCTAGTGGTTCGAAACAGGGGGCAGACACCGGGGAGCTGTTTTTT. Protein product: CASGSKQGADTGELFF.

The V gene is TRBV2, the J gene TRBJ1-4, with 7 bases matching TRBD1. Trimming cost V 7 bases and J 6 bases; bases outside gene matches: 5. The germline V gene encodes CDR1 SNHLY and CDR2 FYNNEI. The length of the CDR3 is 13 residues. The CDR3 DNA sequence: TGTGCCAGCAAACAGGGGTCGGATGAAAAACTGTTTTTT. This codes for CASKQGSDEKLFF.

This chain uses TRBV3-1 (or the pseudogene TRBV3-2) with TRBJ1-3, with 8 bases identical to TRBD1. Looked up from germline, CDR1 is LGHDT and CDR2 is YNNKEL (reference sequence). With V trimmed by 2 bases and J by 2 bases, 5 bases remained unmatched. This CDR3 has 16 residues. CDR3 sequence reads: CASSQRSTGAGNTIYF. The DNA of the CDR3 is TGTGCCAGCAGCCAAAGGTCGACAGGGGCTGGAAACACCATATATTTT.

This rearrangement joins TRBV9 to TRBJ1-1, with 9 positions matching TRBD1. The J segment lost 1 base and the V segment lost 5 bases, leaving 12 bases of the junction unmatched. The CDR3 has 17 residues. Per germline, CDR1 SGDLS and CDR2 YYNGEE. The CDR3 DNA reads TGTGCCAGCAGGGATCCGAGGACAGGGGCCCCGAACACTGAAGCTTTCTTT. Translation: CASRDPRTGAPNTEAFF.

This clone appeared once. This rearrangement joins TRBV9 to TRBJ2-6, with 9 bases identical to TRBD1. The germline V gene encodes CDR1 SGDLS and CDR2 YYNGEE. The J segment lost 0 bases and the V segment lost 3 bases, leaving 13 bases of the junction unmatched. The CDR3 contains 20 residues. The CDR3 coding sequence is TGTGCCAGCAGCGCAAACCAACAGGGGGCGAGCGTCTCTGGGGCCAACGTCCTGACTTTC. It yields the protein CASSANQQGASVSGANVLTF.

The genes are TRBV6-5 and TRBJ2-5; 10 bases line up with TRBD1. Germline assignment: CDR1 MNHEY and CDR2 SVGAGI. The V gene end was trimmed by 7 bases and the J gene end by 5 bases; junction bases not matched to a gene: 7. The CDR3 length is 14 residues. The CDR3 region is CASNRDRGSETQYF. CDR3 DNA: TGTGCCAGCAACCGGGACAGGGGTTCGGAGACCCAGTACTTC.

The rearrangement links TRBV24-1 to TRBJ2-1; TRBD2 agrees at 11 bases. The V and J ends lost 6 bases and 10 bases, in that order; junction bases with no gene match: 10. The CDR3 runs 15 residues. CDR1 and CDR2 (germline): KGHDR, SFDVKD. The CDR3, as DNA: TGTGCCACCAGTTCCGGGACTAGCGGCACCCTGGAGCAGTTCTTC. This gives the protein CATSSGTSGTLEQFF.

The V gene is TRBV19, the J gene TRBJ1-4; 7 bases are a match to TRBD1. CDR1 is LNHDA, CDR2 SQIVND, per germline (reference sequence). The CDR3 length is 14 residues. Unmatched junction bases numbered 9, after V lost 6 bases and J lost 8 bases. The CDR3 coding sequence is TGTGCCAGTAGGCCGACAGGGCTTCGAGAAAAACTGTTTTTT. This encodes CASRPTGLREKLFF.

The CDR3 is CASSSRTSFEQYF. CDR3 nucleotide sequence: TGTGCCAGCAGTTCAAGGACTAGCTTCGAGCAGTACTTC. V gene TRBV27 combines with J gene TRBJ2-7; 8 bases align to TRBD2. The V and J ends lost 4 bases and 6 bases, in that order; junction bases with no gene match: 5. CDR1 is MNHEY, CDR2 SMNVEV, per germline (reference sequence). The length of the CDR3 is 13 residues.

The rearrangement uses TRBV27 and TRBJ1-2; 8 nucleotides agree with TRBD1. Germline V CDR1 and CDR2: MNHEY, SMNVEV (reference sequence). J gave up 1 base and V 6 bases, and 4 bases lay outside the gene matches. CDR3 size: 14 residues. CDR3: CASRDTGGNYGYTF. CDR3 DNA: TGTGCCAGCAGGGACACAGGGGGTAACTATGGCTACACCTTC.

On this clone: Distinct nucleotide sequences in the sample also encode this CDR3. This chain joins TRBV7-9 and TRBJ2-7; D possibly corresponds to TRBD1 (5 bases). From germline, CDR1 is SEHNR and CDR2 FQNEAQ (reference sequence). The V and J ends lost 1 base and 7 bases respectively, with 14 bases between them. The CDR3 has 14 residues. CDR3 DNA: TGTGCCAGCAGCTTAGTTGGGCAGGGCTATGAGCAGTACTTC. This gives the protein CASSLVGQGYEQYF.

The chain is built from TRBV9 and TRBJ1-6, with D possibly TRBD1 on 5 matching bases. The CDR3 has 16 amino acids. Trimming took 7 bases from V and 1 from J, leaving 15 bases between them. Germline lookup yields CDR1 SGDLS and CDR2 YYNGEE. The CDR3 sequence is CASGASRWSYNSPLHF. In nucleotides, the CDR3 is TGTGCCAGCGGGGCGTCGAGGTGGTCCTATAATTCACCCCTCCACTTT.

The CDR3 reads CASSYLNSPLHF. The CDR3 DNA reads TGTGCCAGCAGTTACTTAAATTCACCCCTCCACTTT. The rearrangement uses TRBV6-5 and TRBJ1-6; no firm D call. The germline V gene has CDR1 MNHEY and CDR2 SVGAGI. CDR3 size: 12 residues. Trimming shortened V by 1 base and J by 7 bases, and 2 bases separated the two germline ends.

This clone was seen a single time. The V call is TRBV28, the J call TRBJ2-4, with a weak D call TRBD1 (5 bases). The CDR3 covers 13 residues. Trimming stripped 2 bases from V and 12 bases from J, with 14 bases between. Germline CDR1 reads MDHEN; CDR2 reads SYDVKM. CDR3 nucleotide sequence: TGTGCCAGCAGTTTAAGGGGCGGTGACCCTCAGTACTTC. Translated: CASSLRGGDPQYF.

This clone was seen a few times. Other DNA sequences in this specimen translate into the identical CDR3. The rearrangement links TRBV27 to TRBJ2-7, with TRBD1 matching 8 bases. V shed 6 bases and J 1 base; nucleotides not matched to a gene: 5. The CDR3 is 14 amino acids. Germline CDR1 is MNHEY and CDR2 is SMNVEV (reference sequence). The CDR3 loop is CASRRQGSSYEQYF. The DNA for the CDR3 is TGTGCCAGCAGGCGACAGGGGTCATCCTACGAGCAGTACTTC.

CDR3 region: CASSPPSRGGDEQYF. In nucleotides, the CDR3 is TGTGCCAGCTCACCACCCTCGCGGGGGGGCGACGAGCAGTACTTC. The chain joins TRBV18 to TRBJ2-7, with TRBD2 matching 9 bases. V was clipped by 0 bases and J by 5 bases; unmatched bases: 5. This CDR3 comprises 15 residues. The germline CDR1 and CDR2 sequences are KGHSH and LQKENI.